The rows below give T cell receptor beta chains drawn from one sample of a study of blood T cell repertoires in COVID-19. Data came from immunoSEQ multiplex PCR; TCRdb stores just in-frame clones and leaves some out. This table has under 50,000 clones, about 89% appearing once. Sequencing used peripheral blood. The receptors originated from an older man with active COVID-19. The conserved cysteine and the conserved F or W are not part of the CDR3 here. The D gene is left open where the match is weak. Clone size, where shown, is once, few, many, or a class for clones that have expanded.

D	V	length	size	CDR3
.	TRBV6-5	12	.	ASSFGTINTEAF
TRBD1	TRBV7-2	14	once	ASSLIGQVSGNTIY
.	TRBV6-2/TRBV6-3	13	.	ASSSDGGVGSPLH
TRBD2	TRBV9	13	.	ASGFGSGGADTQY
.	TRBV5-4	12	.	ASSLRGANTEAF
.	TRBV7-8	13	once	ASSRTLGGNYGYT
.	TRBV7-2	13	.	ASSSPAPRIDGYT
.	TRBV28	12	.	ASSRGGDTGELF
TRBD1	TRBV6-5	13	.	ASSWDRGIRNTIY
.	TRBV6-5	12	.	ASGPPDKTHEQY
.	TRBV5-1	11	.	ASSLTTGSGYT
TRBD2	TRBV7-3	15	.	ASSLTPAGAAGETQY
.	TRBV6-2/TRBV6-3	16	.	ASSYLIGRGESNQPQH
.	TRBV7-2	11	once	ASSLSLRASYT
TRBD2	TRBV11-2	12	.	ASSLALAGYEQY
TRBD2	TRBV7-9	14	.	ASSPPSRGSSYEQY
.	TRBV19	12	.	ASSITAGSYGYT
.	TRBV11-1	14	.	ASSRGSDSSGNTIY
.	TRBV5-1	12	.	ASSSAGTPSGYT
TRBD1	TRBV7-3	12	.	ASSWTGSGNTIY
TRBD2	TRBV27	12	few	ASSVTSVTDTQY
TRBD2	TRBV5-5	15	.	ASSLGSSGGHQETQY
.	TRBV2	14	few	ASRGGLAALSYEQY
.	TRBV5-1	12	few	ASSLAGFKDEQY
.	TRBV18	14	.	ASSPPVGGVQETQY
.	TRBV28	10	.	ASTYTPGEQY
TRBD1	TRBV7-9	11	medium-sized	ASSADRGYGYT
TRBD2	TRBV11-3	14	.	ASSHRGTSGTDTQY
.	TRBV21-1	15	.	ASSNRTQGASGNTIY
TRBD1	TRBV18	11	.	ASSSGTADGYT
.	TRBV28	9	.	ASTREPEAF
.	TRBV5-4	12	once	ASSLDWGDYEQY
TRBD1	TRBV7-3	13	.	ASSSTPDRTGELF
.	TRBV7-2	13	.	ASSLLNPYGNEQF
.	TRBV7-8	14	.	ASSLVLSSFREKAF
.	TRBV5-1	14	.	ASSLAGRSSYNEQF
TRBD2	TRBV6-1	15	once	ASSGPGLAGSYNEQF
TRBD1	TRBV3-1/TRBV3-2	16	once	ASSQQGPTGGLYNEQF
.	TRBV7-9	13	.	ASPEGDGPNSPLH
TRBD1	TRBV7-2	13	.	ASSQEQGAFYEQY
.	TRBV5-1	14	.	ASSQKTGMTNEKLF
TRBD1	TRBV5-1	12	.	ASSQGQGVDEQF
TRBD1	TRBV13	18	.	ASSPEPGQGATSDTGELF
.	TRBV29-1	10	.	SVGGLNDEQF
.	TRBV4-3	14	.	ASSQDYNSGYQPQH
.	TRBV6-1	13	.	ASSEGGASNQPQH